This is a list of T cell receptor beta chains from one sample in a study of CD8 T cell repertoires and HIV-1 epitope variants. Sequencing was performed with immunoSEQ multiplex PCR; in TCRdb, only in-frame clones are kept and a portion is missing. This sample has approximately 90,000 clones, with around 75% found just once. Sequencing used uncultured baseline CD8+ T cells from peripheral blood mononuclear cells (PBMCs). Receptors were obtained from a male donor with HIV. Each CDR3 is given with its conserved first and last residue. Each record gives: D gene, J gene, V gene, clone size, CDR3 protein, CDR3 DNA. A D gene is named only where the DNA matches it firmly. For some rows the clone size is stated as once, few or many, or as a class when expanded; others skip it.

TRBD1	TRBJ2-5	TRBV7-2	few	CASSQQIDRGETQYF	TGTGCCAGCAGCCAACAAATCGACAGGGGAGAGACCCAGTACTTC
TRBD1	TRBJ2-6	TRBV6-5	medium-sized	CASSYTGGSGANVLTF	TGTGCCAGCAGTTACACAGGGGGCTCTGGGGCCAACGTCCTGACTTTC
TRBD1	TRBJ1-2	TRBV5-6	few	CASSWETGGLNYGYTF	TGTGCCAGCAGCTGGGAGACAGGGGGCTTGAACTATGGCTACACCTTC
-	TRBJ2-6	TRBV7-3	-	CASSLHWGAQSGANVLTF	TGTGCCAGCAGCTTACATTGGGGGGCCCAATCTGGGGCCAACGTCCTGACTTTC
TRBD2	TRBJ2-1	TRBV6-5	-	CASSSGEGPRVDEQFF	TGTGCCAGCAGTTCTGGGGAGGGGCCCAGGGTCGATGAGCAGTTCTTC
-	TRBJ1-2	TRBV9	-	CASSVEEGNYGYTF	TGTGCCAGCAGTGTTGAAGAGGGAAACTATGGCTACACCTTC
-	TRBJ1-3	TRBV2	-	CASSVDLSSGNTIYF	TGTGCCAGCAGTGTGGACCTGAGCTCTGGAAACACCATATATTTT
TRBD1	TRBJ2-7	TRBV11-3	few	CASALRQGAGEQYF	TGTGCCAGCGCCCTGAGACAGGGGGCAGGCGAGCAGTACTTC
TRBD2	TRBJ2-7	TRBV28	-	CASSSPASGTYF	TGTGCCAGCAGCTCCCCCGCTAGCGGGACGTACTTC
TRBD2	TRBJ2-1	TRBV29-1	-	CSLLAGGSRDEQFF	TGCAGCCTTCTAGCGGGAGGCTCTAGGGATGAGCAGTTCTTC
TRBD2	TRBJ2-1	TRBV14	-	CASSQDYGRYNEQFF	TGTGCCAGCAGCCAAGATTACGGGAGGTACAATGAGCAGTTCTTC
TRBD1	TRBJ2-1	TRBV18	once	CASSPKDWDSEQFF	TGTGCCAGCTCACCAAAGGACTGGGACAGTGAGCAGTTCTTC
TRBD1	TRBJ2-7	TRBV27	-	CASSSPGTAAYEQYF	TGTGCCAGCAGCTCTCCCGGGACAGCGGCCTACGAGCAGTACTTC
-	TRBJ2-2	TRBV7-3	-	CASSAIPLGTTGELFF	TGTGCCAGCAGCGCAATACCCTTAGGGACCACCGGGGAGCTGTTTTTT
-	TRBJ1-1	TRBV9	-	CASSEVRTEAFF	TGTGCCAGCAGCGAGGTCAGGACTGAAGCTTTCTTT
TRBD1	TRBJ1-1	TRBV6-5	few	CASRRTGGLTEAFF	TGTGCCAGCAGGCGGACAGGGGGCCTGACTGAAGCTTTCTTT
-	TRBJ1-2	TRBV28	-	CASSLTGQANYGYTF	TGTGCCAGCAGTTTGACAGGCCAAGCTAACTATGGCTACACCTTC
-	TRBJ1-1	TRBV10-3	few	CAISESARVNTEAFF	TGTGCCATCAGTGAGTCAGCCAGGGTCAACACTGAAGCTTTCTTT
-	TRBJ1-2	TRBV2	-	CASSDPGPGINYGYTF	TGTGCCAGCAGTGACCCGGGGCCCGGTATTAACTATGGCTACACCTTC
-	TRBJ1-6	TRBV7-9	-	CASSLPGGGGSPLHF	TGTGCCAGCAGCCTTCCCGGGGGGGGCGGGAGTCCCCTCCACTTT
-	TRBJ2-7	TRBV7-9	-	CASSYPPGGTYEQYF	TGTGCCAGCAGCTATCCTCCTGGGGGGACCTACGAGCAGTACTTC
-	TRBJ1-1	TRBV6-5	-	CASSYSRGGRGEAFF	TGTGCCAGCAGTTACTCTAGGGGGGGCCGAGGGGAAGCTTTCTTT
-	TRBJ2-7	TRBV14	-	CASSRLGTSHYEQYF	TGTGCCAGCAGCCGGCTGGGGACGTCACACTACGAGCAGTACTTC
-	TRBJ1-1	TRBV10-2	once	CASSDGSLNTEAFF	TGCGCCAGCAGCGACGGTAGTTTGAACACTGAAGCTTTCTTT
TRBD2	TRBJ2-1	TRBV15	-	CATSRAPSGAAGYNEQFF	TGTGCCACCAGCAGAGCCCCGAGCGGGGCGGCGGGGTACAATGAGCAGTTCTTC
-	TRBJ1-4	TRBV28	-	CASSLWGAVNEKLFF	TGTGCCAGCAGTTTATGGGGGGCGGTTAATGAAAAACTGTTTTTT
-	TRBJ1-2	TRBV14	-	CASSQIAGPSYGYTF	TGTGCCAGCAGCCAGATCGCAGGGCCTAGCTATGGCTACACCTTC
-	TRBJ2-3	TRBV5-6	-	CASSLGLDEDTQYF	TGTGCCAGCAGCTTGGGACTAGACGAAGATACGCAGTATTTT
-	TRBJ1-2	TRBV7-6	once	CASSPLLGTAGYTF	TGTGCCAGCAGCCCCCTCCTCGGGACTGCTGGCTACACCTTC
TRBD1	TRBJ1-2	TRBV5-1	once	CASSLVGTDGYTF	TGCGCCAGCAGCTTGGTAGGGACAGATGGCTACACCTTC
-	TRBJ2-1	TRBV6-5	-	CASSPRGDYNEQFF	TGTGCCAGCAGCCCACGAGGGGACTACAATGAGCAGTTCTTC
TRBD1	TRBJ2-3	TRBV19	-	CASTLGQGTDTQYF	TGTGCCAGTACCCTGGGACAGGGAACAGATACGCAGTATTTT
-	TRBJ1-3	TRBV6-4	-	CASSDEGGISGNTIYF	TGTGCCAGCAGTGACGAGGGGGGGATTTCTGGAAACACCATATATTTT
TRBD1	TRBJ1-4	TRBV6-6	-	CASSQDRDEKLFF	TGTGCCAGCAGCCAGGACAGGGACGAAAAACTGTTTTTT
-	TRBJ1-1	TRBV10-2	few	CASIWQMNTEAFF	TGCGCCAGCATCTGGCAGATGAACACTGAAGCTTTCTTT
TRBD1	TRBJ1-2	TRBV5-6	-	CASSLVPGQGAKNYGYTF	TGTGCCAGCAGCTTGGTACCGGGACAGGGGGCGAAGAACTATGGCTACACCTTC
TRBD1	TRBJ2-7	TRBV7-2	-	CASSRVGQHYEQYF	TGTGCCAGCAGCCGGGTGGGACAGCATTACGAGCAGTACTTC
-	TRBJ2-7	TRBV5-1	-	CASSPAGRRYSYEQYF	TGCGCCAGCAGCCCCGCGGGCAGACGTTACTCCTACGAGCAGTACTTC
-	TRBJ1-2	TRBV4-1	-	CASSQVVHYGYTF	TGCGCCAGCAGCCAAGTTGTTCACTATGGCTACACCTTC
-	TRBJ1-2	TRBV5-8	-	CASSLDYGYTF	TGTGCCAGCAGCTTGGACTATGGCTACACCTTC
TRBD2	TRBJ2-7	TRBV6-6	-	CASSVTSGRSHEQYF	TGTGCCAGCAGTGTGACTAGCGGGAGGAGCCACGAGCAGTACTTC
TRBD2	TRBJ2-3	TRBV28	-	CASSASAGATDTQYF	TGTGCCAGCAGTGCCTCAGCGGGAGCCACAGATACGCAGTATTTT
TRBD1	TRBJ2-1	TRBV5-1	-	CASSIGTANEQFF	TGCGCCAGCAGCATCGGGACAGCCAATGAGCAGTTCTTC
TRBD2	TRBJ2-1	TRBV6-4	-	CASSGAGGYSNEQFF	TGTGCCAGCAGTGGGGCGGGGGGCTACTCCAATGAGCAGTTCTTC